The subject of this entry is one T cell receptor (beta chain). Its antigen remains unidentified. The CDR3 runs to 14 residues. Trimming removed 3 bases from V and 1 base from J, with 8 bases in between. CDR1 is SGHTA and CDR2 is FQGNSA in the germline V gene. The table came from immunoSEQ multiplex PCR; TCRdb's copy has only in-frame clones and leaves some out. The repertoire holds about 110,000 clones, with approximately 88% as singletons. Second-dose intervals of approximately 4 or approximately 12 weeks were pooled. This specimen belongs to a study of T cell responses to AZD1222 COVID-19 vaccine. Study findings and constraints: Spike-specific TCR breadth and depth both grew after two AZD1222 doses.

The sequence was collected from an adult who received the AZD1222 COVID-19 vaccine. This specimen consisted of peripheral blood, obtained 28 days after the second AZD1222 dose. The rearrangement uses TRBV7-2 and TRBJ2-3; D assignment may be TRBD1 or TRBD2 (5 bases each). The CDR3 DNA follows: TGTGCCAGCAGCTTTGGGGGACGCACAGATACGCAGTATTTT. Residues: CASSFGGRTDTQYF.